One and the same sample provided the 4 T cell receptor beta chains below, sequenced in a study of blood T cell repertoires in COVID-19. Measured with immunoSEQ multiplex PCR; TCRdb has only the in-frame clones, and not every one. Of fewer than 250,000 clones in the sample, approximately 86% were seen once. What was sequenced was peripheral blood. The source of these receptors is a man younger than 40 with acute or convalescent COVID-19.

This clone was picked up a small number of times. The sample carries other DNA sequences with the same CDR3. This chain joins TRBV5-1 and TRBJ1-5, with TRBD1 matching 10 bases. The germline V gene has CDR1 SGHRS and CDR2 YFSETQ. CDR3 length: 16 amino acids. V lost 0 bases to trimming and J lost 1 base; unmatched junction nucleotides: 1. The CDR3 here is CASSLGTGGSNQPQHF. As DNA, the CDR3 is TGCGCCAGCAGCTTGGGGACAGGGGGGAGCAATCAGCCCCAGCATTTT.

The CDR3 reads CASRWDRGNGSPLHF. The DNA of the CDR3 is TGTGCCAGCAGGTGGGACAGGGGGAACGGTTCACCCCTCCACTTT. The chain joins TRBV25-1 to TRBJ1-6; 11 bases are a match to TRBD1. The CDR3 is 15 amino acids. V lost 6 bases to trimming and J lost 9 bases; unmatched junction nucleotides: 7. Germline V gene data show CDR1 as MGHDK and CDR2 as SYGVNS.

V gene TRBV11-3 combines with J gene TRBJ2-1, with D possibly matching TRBD2 (5 bases). CDR1 is SGHNT and CDR2 is YENEEA in the germline V gene. V dropped 5 bases and J dropped 13 bases, with 12 bases sitting between them. CDR3 length: 11 amino acids. As DNA, the CDR3 is TGTGCCAGCAGCGAGGGCCAGAATCAGTTCTTC. This translates into CASSEGQNQFF.

The chain has TRBV14 and TRBJ1-6; D ambiguous. The CDR3 consists of 12 residues. Trimming took 4 bases from V and 13 from J, leaving 11 bases between them. Germline V gives CDR1 SGHDN, CDR2 FVKESK. The CDR3 spells CASSRKPGPLHF. The CDR3 DNA follows: TGTGCCAGCAGCCGTAAGCCGGGTCCCCTCCACTTT.